This T cell receptor (beta chain) was sequenced in a study of response to subunit inactivated influenza vaccine. One entry per CDR3 protein results from TCRdb running MiXCR on the RT-PCR reads. The table shows about 620,000 distinct CDR3 sequences, with about 10% occurring only once. This clonotype was seen a few times. The CDR3 extends over 17 amino acids. V shed 0 bases and J shed 0 bases, with 12 bases lying between them. CDR1 LNHNV and CDR2 YYDKDF come from the germline V gene (reference sequence). The data also belong to a second study, concerning T cells expressing NK-cell markers. That work states: The TCR beta cDNA came from 5'RACE template switching with UMIs. HCMV specificity of expanded NKG2C+ T cell clones remained unclear.

The input for sequencing was PBMCs from blood, taken on the day of vaccination. This TCR came from a man between 50 and 59 years old who received an inactivated influenza vaccine. This chain joins TRBV15 and TRBJ1-5; a weak D match, TRBD1 (5 bases). CDR3 DNA sequence: TGTGCCACCAGCAGAGAGGGGACGGAATATAGCAATCAGCCCCAGCATTTT. Its translation: CATSREGTEYSNQPQHF.